These T cell receptor beta chains were read from a single sample in a study of cytomegalovirus exposure and HLA in healthy donors. Method: immunoSEQ multiplex PCR; TCRdb's copy keeps in-frame clones and lacks some. Of 150,000 to 200,000 clones in the sample, about 76% were seen once. What was sequenced was PBMCs. The receptors here all came from a woman in her fifties or sixties in good health and CMV-seronegative. Each CDR3 is given with its conserved first and last residue. The order of the fields is V gene, J gene, D gene, clone size, CDR3 DNA, CDR3 protein. D genes are given only for firm matches. The size of a clone is reported for some rows only, either as once, few or many, or as a class for expanded clones.

v_gene: TRBV9; j_gene: TRBJ2-6; d_gene: TRBD2; abundance: -; CDR3nt: TGTGCCAGCAGCGTAGTTAGCGGGGGTTCGGGTTCTGGGGCCAACGTCCTGACTTTC; CDR3aa: CASSVVSGGSGSGANVLTF
v_gene: TRBV4-3; j_gene: TRBJ2-5; d_gene: TRBD1; abundance: -; CDR3nt: TGCGCCAGCAGCGAGCGACAGGGGAGGCAAGAGACCCAGTACTTC; CDR3aa: CASSERQGRQETQYF
v_gene: TRBV5-1; j_gene: TRBJ2-2; d_gene: TRBD1; abundance: -; CDR3nt: TGCGCCAGCAGCTTGGCAGGGGGCGAGGCCGGGGAGCTGTTTTTT; CDR3aa: CASSLAGGEAGELFF
v_gene: TRBV27; j_gene: TRBJ2-2; d_gene: TRBD2; abundance: -; CDR3nt: TGTGCCAGCAGCCCTTTCGGGGGGAGCCGCGCCGGGGAGCTGTTTTTT; CDR3aa: CASSPFGGSRAGELFF
v_gene: TRBV25-1; j_gene: TRBJ2-3; d_gene: -; abundance: -; CDR3nt: TGTGCCAGCAGTGAATGGGTAATAGCCAGCACAGATACGCAGTATTTT; CDR3aa: CASSEWVIASTDTQYF
v_gene: TRBV19; j_gene: TRBJ1-2; d_gene: TRBD1; abundance: -; CDR3nt: TGTGCCAGTAGTCGTAGGGGACAGGGATATGGCTACACCTTC; CDR3aa: CASSRRGQGYGYTF
v_gene: TRBV13; j_gene: TRBJ2-1; d_gene: TRBD2; abundance: -; CDR3nt: TGTGCCAGCAGCAAGCGAACCTTAGCGGGGGGTTCCTACAATGAGCAGTTCTTC; CDR3aa: CASSKRTLAGGSYNEQFF
v_gene: TRBV12-5; j_gene: TRBJ1-1; d_gene: TRBD1; abundance: once; CDR3nt: TGTGCTAGTGGTTTGACTGGGACAGGCGGCACTGAAGCTTTCTTT; CDR3aa: CASGLTGTGGTEAFF
v_gene: TRBV29-1; j_gene: TRBJ1-2; d_gene: TRBD1; abundance: -; CDR3nt: TGCAGCGTTGAAGATCTTGGGACAGGGTCTGGCTATGGCTACACCTTC; CDR3aa: CSVEDLGTGSGYGYTF
v_gene: TRBV27; j_gene: TRBJ2-7; d_gene: TRBD2; abundance: once; CDR3nt: TGTGCCAGCAGGGGGCTCGGCGGGAGCTCCTACGAGCAGTACTTC; CDR3aa: CASRGLGGSSYEQYF
v_gene: TRBV28; j_gene: TRBJ2-2; d_gene: TRBD1; abundance: once; CDR3nt: TGTGCCAGCCTACCGGGACAGGCTGGCCGGGAGCTGTTTTTT; CDR3aa: CASLPGQAGRELFF
v_gene: TRBV9; j_gene: TRBJ2-1; d_gene: TRBD2; abundance: few; CDR3nt: TGTGCCAGCAGCGCCACTAGCGGAGTCTACAATGAGCAGTTCTTC; CDR3aa: CASSATSGVYNEQFF
v_gene: TRBV11-3; j_gene: TRBJ1-6; d_gene: -; abundance: -; CDR3nt: TGTGCCAGCAGCCCAGGTTCGAATTCACCCCTCCACTTT; CDR3aa: CASSPGSNSPLHF
v_gene: TRBV7-3; j_gene: TRBJ1-1; d_gene: -; abundance: few; CDR3nt: TGTGCCAGCAGCCCATTACAGGTAGCTTTCTTT; CDR3aa: CASSPLQVAFF
v_gene: TRBV11-1; j_gene: TRBJ1-1; d_gene: TRBD1; abundance: -; CDR3nt: TGTGCCAGCAGCCACCGACAGGGGGCAGGGAACACTGAAGCTTTCTTT; CDR3aa: CASSHRQGAGNTEAFF
v_gene: TRBV2; j_gene: TRBJ1-5; d_gene: -; abundance: -; CDR3nt: TGTGCCAGCAGTGACCGTCGGAGTGGAGGGAATCAGCCCCAGCATTTT; CDR3aa: CASSDRRSGGNQPQHF
v_gene: TRBV7-9; j_gene: TRBJ2-5; d_gene: -; abundance: -; CDR3nt: TGTGCCAGCAGCTTAGGGGGCGTAGGGGAGACCCAGTACTTC; CDR3aa: CASSLGGVGETQYF
v_gene: TRBV27; j_gene: TRBJ2-3; d_gene: TRBD2; abundance: -; CDR3nt: TGTGCCAGCAGTTCGTCCGGGACTATCCCCCCGAGCGGCACAGATACGCAGTATTTT; CDR3aa: CASSSSGTIPPSGTDTQYF
v_gene: TRBV27; j_gene: TRBJ2-1; d_gene: TRBD2; abundance: -; CDR3nt: TGTGCCAGCAGTATGACGGGACTAGCGGGAGGGGACGGATTCGTAATAGTCTCCTACAATGAGCAGTTCTTC; CDR3aa: CASSMTGLAGGDGFVIVSYNEQFF
v_gene: TRBV2; j_gene: TRBJ2-3; d_gene: -; abundance: -; CDR3nt: TGTGCCAGCAGAGTCAGGGGTCTGACAGATACGCAGTATTTT; CDR3aa: CASRVRGLTDTQYF
v_gene: TRBV2; j_gene: TRBJ1-1; d_gene: TRBD1; abundance: few; CDR3nt: TGTGCCAGCAGTACAACAGGGGCCACTGAAGCTTTCTTT; CDR3aa: CASSTTGATEAFF
v_gene: TRBV6-6; j_gene: TRBJ1-4; d_gene: -; abundance: -; CDR3nt: TGTGCCAGCAGTGTCCCGGGGGAACTGTTTTTT; CDR3aa: CASSVPGELFF
v_gene: TRBV29-1; j_gene: TRBJ2-7; d_gene: TRBD1; abundance: -; CDR3nt: TGCAGCGTAGGGACAGGGAATGGCCACGAGCAGTACTTC; CDR3aa: CSVGTGNGHEQYF
v_gene: TRBV28; j_gene: TRBJ1-1; d_gene: -; abundance: -; CDR3nt: TGTGCCAGCAGGGGCAGGGGGAACACTGAAGCTTTCTTT; CDR3aa: CASRGRGNTEAFF
v_gene: TRBV19; j_gene: TRBJ2-7; d_gene: TRBD1; abundance: -; CDR3nt: TGTGCCAGTAGTCGAAGGACAGGGGGCCAGCGCGGCTCCTACGAGCAGTACTTC; CDR3aa: CASSRRTGGQRGSYEQYF
v_gene: TRBV5-4; j_gene: TRBJ2-3; d_gene: -; abundance: -; CDR3nt: TGTGCCAGCAGGGGCGAGATAGCCTCGGGAACTAGCACAGATACGCAGTATTTT; CDR3aa: CASRGEIASGTSTDTQYF
v_gene: TRBV18; j_gene: TRBJ1-2; d_gene: -; abundance: -; CDR3nt: TGTGCCAGCTCACGCCTGGTAGGAGTCTCCCGGGGCTATGGCTACACCTTC; CDR3aa: CASSRLVGVSRGYGYTF
v_gene: TRBV7-9; j_gene: TRBJ2-1; d_gene: -; abundance: -; CDR3nt: TGTGCCAGCAGGTACGACAGTAGCTCCTACAATGAGCAGTTCTTC; CDR3aa: CASRYDSSSYNEQFF
v_gene: TRBV2; j_gene: TRBJ2-7; d_gene: TRBD1; abundance: once; CDR3nt: TGTGCCAGCAGTGAAACCACAGGGGGCTACGAGCAGTACTTC; CDR3aa: CASSETTGGYEQYF
v_gene: TRBV29-1; j_gene: TRBJ2-2; d_gene: TRBD1; abundance: -; CDR3nt: TGCAGCGCCGATGCAGGGGGAGTGGACACCGGGGAGCTGTTTTTT; CDR3aa: CSADAGGVDTGELFF
v_gene: TRBV7-8; j_gene: TRBJ1-1; d_gene: -; abundance: once; CDR3nt: TGTGCCAGCAGCCGTCCAACTGTCGTTTTAACGGACACTGAAGCTTTCTTT; CDR3aa: CASSRPTVVLTDTEAFF
v_gene: TRBV6-5; j_gene: TRBJ1-1; d_gene: TRBD1; abundance: -; CDR3nt: TGTGCCAGCAGTTTGACAGGGGAAGGCACTGAAGCTTTCTTT; CDR3aa: CASSLTGEGTEAFF
v_gene: TRBV14; j_gene: TRBJ1-6; d_gene: -; abundance: -; CDR3nt: TGTGCCAGCAGCCATGGAACAGTGAGAAATTCACCCCTCCACTTT; CDR3aa: CASSHGTVRNSPLHF
v_gene: TRBV28; j_gene: TRBJ2-3; d_gene: TRBD1; abundance: -; CDR3nt: TGTGCCAGCGGGGCTCCGGGACAGGGGGTCGTTCCGACAGATACGCAGTATTTT; CDR3aa: CASGAPGQGVVPTDTQYF
v_gene: TRBV18; j_gene: TRBJ2-3; d_gene: -; abundance: -; CDR3nt: TGTGCCAGCTCACCGGGTTTTGGGGGCAGGACAGATACGCAGTATTTT; CDR3aa: CASSPGFGGRTDTQYF
v_gene: TRBV7-9; j_gene: TRBJ1-4; d_gene: -; abundance: -; CDR3nt: TGTGCCAGCAGCTCCTCCCGGGTCGCAACTAATGAAAAACTGTTTTTT; CDR3aa: CASSSSRVATNEKLFF
v_gene: TRBV5-4; j_gene: TRBJ1-2; d_gene: TRBD1; abundance: -; CDR3nt: TGTGCCAGCAGCGGACAGACAGGGGCCCACTATGGCTACACCTTC; CDR3aa: CASSGQTGAHYGYTF
v_gene: TRBV27; j_gene: TRBJ1-3; d_gene: -; abundance: -; CDR3nt: TGTGCCAGCAGTTCTTATATTGGACAGGGAAACACCATATATTTT; CDR3aa: CASSSYIGQGNTIYF
v_gene: TRBV7-9; j_gene: TRBJ1-1; d_gene: -; abundance: -; CDR3nt: TGTGCCAGCAGCTTTCGGGGAGGCAGGTCGGACACTGAAGCTTTCTTT; CDR3aa: CASSFRGGRSDTEAFF
v_gene: TRBV27; j_gene: TRBJ2-4; d_gene: TRBD1; abundance: -; CDR3nt: TGTGCCAGCAGTTTATCAACGGGACAGGGTTCGGCTCAGTACTTC; CDR3aa: CASSLSTGQGSAQYF
v_gene: TRBV12-5; j_gene: TRBJ1-2; d_gene: -; abundance: once; CDR3nt: TGTGCTAGTGGTTTTTGGAACAGGGATGAGTATGGCTACACCTTC; CDR3aa: CASGFWNRDEYGYTF
v_gene: TRBV6-6; j_gene: TRBJ1-3; d_gene: -; abundance: -; CDR3nt: TGTGCCAGCAAACTGGACAGACCCTCTGGAAACACCATATATTTT; CDR3aa: CASKLDRPSGNTIYF
v_gene: TRBV25-1; j_gene: TRBJ2-5; d_gene: -; abundance: -; CDR3nt: TGTGCCAGCAGTGAGGTCGGAGGAGGGAAGGAGGAGACCCAGTACTTC; CDR3aa: CASSEVGGGKEETQYF
v_gene: TRBV29-1; j_gene: TRBJ1-2; d_gene: TRBD1; abundance: -; CDR3nt: TGCAGCGTCTGGATGACAGGGAACTATGGCTACACCTTC; CDR3aa: CSVWMTGNYGYTF
v_gene: TRBV6-5; j_gene: TRBJ1-1; d_gene: TRBD1; abundance: -; CDR3nt: TGTGCCAGCAGACAGGGGTGGGAGAACACTGAAGCTTTCTTT; CDR3aa: CASRQGWENTEAFF
v_gene: TRBV27; j_gene: TRBJ2-2; d_gene: -; abundance: few; CDR3nt: TGTGCCAGCAGTTTATACCTAGACACCGGGGAGCTGTTTTTT; CDR3aa: CASSLYLDTGELFF
v_gene: TRBV5-1; j_gene: TRBJ2-7; d_gene: TRBD2; abundance: -; CDR3nt: TGCGCCAGCAGCTCGACTAGCGGGGGGCCGAATAAACCCTACGAGCAGTACTTC; CDR3aa: CASSSTSGGPNKPYEQYF
v_gene: TRBV18; j_gene: TRBJ1-2; d_gene: -; abundance: once; CDR3nt: TGTGCCAGCTCACCACAGCAGACAGGTGGCTACACCTTC; CDR3aa: CASSPQQTGGYTF
v_gene: TRBV13; j_gene: TRBJ2-1; d_gene: TRBD2; abundance: -; CDR3nt: TGTGCCAGCAGCTTCTATCCCCCAGGGACTAGCGGGAGTTCGGGCTCCTACAATGAGCAGTTCTTC; CDR3aa: CASSFYPPGTSGSSGSYNEQFF
v_gene: TRBV29-1; j_gene: TRBJ2-1; d_gene: -; abundance: once; CDR3nt: TGCAGCGCCCGAGGGCTAGCTGGATACAATGAGCAGTTCTTC; CDR3aa: CSARGLAGYNEQFF
v_gene: TRBV5-1; j_gene: TRBJ2-7; d_gene: TRBD1; abundance: once; CDR3nt: TGCGCCAGCAGCCTATCGGGACAGGGGAACGAGCAGTACTTC; CDR3aa: CASSLSGQGNEQYF
v_gene: TRBV4-3; j_gene: TRBJ1-1; d_gene: -; abundance: few; CDR3nt: TGCGCCAGCAGCCAAGTGGTCGGCACTGAAGCTTTCTTT; CDR3aa: CASSQVVGTEAFF
v_gene: TRBV5-5; j_gene: TRBJ2-7; d_gene: TRBD1; abundance: -; CDR3nt: TGTGCCAGCAGCATGGGACAGGGAATCAACGAGCAGTACTTC; CDR3aa: CASSMGQGINEQYF